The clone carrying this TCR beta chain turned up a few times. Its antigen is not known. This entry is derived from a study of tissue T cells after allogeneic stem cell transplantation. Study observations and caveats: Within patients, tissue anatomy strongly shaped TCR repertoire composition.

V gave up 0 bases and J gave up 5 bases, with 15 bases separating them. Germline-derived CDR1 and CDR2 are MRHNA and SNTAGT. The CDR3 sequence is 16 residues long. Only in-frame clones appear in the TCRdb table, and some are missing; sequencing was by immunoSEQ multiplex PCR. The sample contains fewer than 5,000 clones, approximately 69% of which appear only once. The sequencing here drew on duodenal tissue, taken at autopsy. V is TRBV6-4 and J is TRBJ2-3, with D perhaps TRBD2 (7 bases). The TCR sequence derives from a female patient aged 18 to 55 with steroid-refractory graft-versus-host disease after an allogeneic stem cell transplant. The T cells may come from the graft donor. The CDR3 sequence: CASSDSGGGPGDTQYF. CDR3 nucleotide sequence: TGTGCCAGCAGTGACTCTGGGGGGGGGCCAGGAGATACGCAGTATTTT.